The T cell receptor beta chain under discussion was sequenced for a study of CD4 and CD8 cells across lung adenocarcinoma regions. The CDR3 sequence is 15 residues long. Trimming took 0 bases from V and 3 from J, leaving 10 bases between them. Germline CDR1 and CDR2: SGHNT and YENEEA. TCRdb independently ran MiXCR on the PCR reads; one entry per CDR3 protein. The table has under 20,000 distinct CDR3 sequences, roughly half seen once. Localized lung adenocarcinoma, a non-small cell lung cancer, affected the donors. This clonotype was picked up one time. The receptor's source is a female donor with lung adenocarcinoma. The CD4 and CD8 labels of this study may be unreliable. Material for sequencing was CD8+ T cells from the center of a lung tumor. J is TRBJ2-3 and V is TRBV11-3, with unresolved D. CDR3 residues: CASSLDPIATDTQYF. The CDR3 region has the DNA TGTGCCAGCAGCTTAGATCCTATAGCAACAGATACGCAGTATTTT. The full variable domain, completed using reference TRBV11-3 and TRBJ2-3, is EAGVVQSPRYKIIEKKQPVAFWCNPISGHNTLYWYLQNLGQGPELLIRYENEEAVDDSQLPKDRFSAERLKGVDSTLKIQPAELGDSAVYLCASSLDPIATDTQYFGPGTRLTVL.